This T cell receptor (beta chain) derives from a study of response to subunit inactivated influenza vaccine. This clonotype was seen a handful of times. Its antigen remains unknown. Study-wide points: That few new T cells are recruited by each seasonal influenza vaccination was the authors' suggestion.

CDR3 size: 18 residues. V lost 4 bases, J lost 4 bases, and 17 bases stayed unmatched. Germline-derived CDR1 and CDR2 are SGHAT and FQDESV (reference sequence). TCRdb recomputed calls from the RT-PCR reads with MiXCR, one row per CDR3 protein. Here the sample spans around 540,000 distinct CDR3 sequences, 10% to 15% being singletons. The specimen comprised PBMCs from blood, sampled on the day of vaccination. The origin of this receptor is a man over 45 who received an inactivated influenza vaccine. V and J are TRBV11-1 and TRBJ2-7, with TRBD1 matching over 9 bases. CDR3 in amino acids: CASSSTGTGISSVYEQYF. The DNA for the CDR3 is TGTGCCAGCAGCTCCACCGGGACAGGGATCTCTAGTGTTTACGAGCAGTACTTC.